The entry below gives a single TCR beta chain sequence along with its context. No antigen is known for it. The input lacks base qualities; no much larger clone sits a single base away. Whole blood was collected in K2EDTA tubes by collaborating institutions according to the institutions' own protocols. For TCRbeta analysis, collaborators shipped samples as frozen whole blood, isolated PBMCs, or DNA extracted from either of those sample types. TCRbeta CDR3 regions were amplified from genomic DNA using the immunoSEQ Assay, a bias-controlled multiplex PCR. On the authors' methods: The number of nucleated cells in each sample was estimated from the amplification of reference gene primers within the assay. To quantify the absolute abundance of each unique TCRbeta CDR3 rearrangement, sequence reads were collapsed and filtered. For each sample, productive Simpson clonality was calculated as the square root of Simpson's diversity index over productive rearrangements. TCRdb mirrors the immuneACCESS table, restricted to in-frame sequences. Some clones are absent from its copies; in checked studies, under half trace to an unresolved V gene, and the reason for the others is unknown. The V and J calls and clone size come from that table; D and trimming were worked out from the DNA. For this sample the table gives under 300,000 clones, of which approximately 78% were detected only once. Around 3.4% of the sample is in the top ten clones.

The sample comes from a study of blood T cell repertoires in COVID-19 (dated by TCRdb to the early 2020s). Broadly, across the study: Samples from collaborators originated in the United States, Italy and Spain and spanned both the acute and convalescent phases of COVID-19. The repertoires were made available in a free public database intended to serve as a resource for research on the immune response to SARS-CoV-2. Sample metadata almost always included a de-identified subject ID, COVID-19 status, age in years and sex. HLA class I and class II types, where available, came from metadata supplied by the sample provider rather than from assay-based typing. The material from the prospective study consisted of cDNA or gDNA derived from T cells, B-cell-depleted T cells, or PBMCs. The samples were drawn from two sources: the first 160 participants of the ongoing ImmuneRACE study, and over 1,000 subjects contributed by 6 global collaborators. Subjects who had been exposed to COVID-19, were actively infected with it, or had recovered from it provided the deeply sampled blood TCRbeta repertoires that made up the dataset.

Ends trimmed: V by 1 base, J by 7 bases; bases unmatched to a gene: 5. The CDR3 starts with the cysteine, ends with the phenylalanine, and has 15 residues. Kept here is only the CDR3 DNA, which spans 45 bases and is read in frame from base 1. The germline V gene specifies SGHVS as CDR1 and FQNEAQ as CDR2. Findings and caveats that apply to the study as a whole: How much clinical and demographic metadata was included differed by source and by participant, and the metadata was provided uncurated.

Sequenced: peripheral blood. The rearranged chain carries TRBV7-8 and TRBJ2-3, and 10 junctional nucleotides match TRBD2. This clonotype was sampled from a woman aged 18-29 years with acute or convalescent COVID-19. The DNA sequence reads TGTGCCAGCAGCTTAGGGCTAGCGGGAGTGAATACGCAGTATTTT. The resulting protein is CASSLGLAGVNTQYF.